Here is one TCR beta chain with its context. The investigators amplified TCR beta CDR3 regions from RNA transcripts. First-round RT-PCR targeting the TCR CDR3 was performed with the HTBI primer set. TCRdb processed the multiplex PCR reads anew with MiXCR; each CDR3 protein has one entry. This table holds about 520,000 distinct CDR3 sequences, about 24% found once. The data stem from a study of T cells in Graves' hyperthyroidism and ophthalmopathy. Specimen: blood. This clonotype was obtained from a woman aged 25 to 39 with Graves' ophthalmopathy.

For the CDR3, the DNA is TGTGCCAGCAGTCTACTAAAAGGGGGCGCGAACACCGGGGAGCTGTTTTTT. Translating it yields CASSLLKGGANTGELFF. The chain has TRBV11-1 and TRBJ2-2, with 7 bases lining up with TRBD1. CDR1 and CDR2 from the germline V gene are SGHAT and FQDESV (reference sequence). The V and J ends lost 6 bases and 0 bases, in that order; junction bases with no gene match: 10. The CDR3 has 17 amino acids.